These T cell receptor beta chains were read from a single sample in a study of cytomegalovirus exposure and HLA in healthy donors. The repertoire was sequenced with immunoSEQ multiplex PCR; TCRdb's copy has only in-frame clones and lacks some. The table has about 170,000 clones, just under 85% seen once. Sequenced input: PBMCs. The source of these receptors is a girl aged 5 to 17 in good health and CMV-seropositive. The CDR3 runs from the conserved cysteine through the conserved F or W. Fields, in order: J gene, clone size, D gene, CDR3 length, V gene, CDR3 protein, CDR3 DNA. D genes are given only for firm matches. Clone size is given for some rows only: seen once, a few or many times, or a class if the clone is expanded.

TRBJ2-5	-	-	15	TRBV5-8	CASSSVYRAGETQYF	TGTGCCAGCAGCTCGGTATACAGGGCCGGAGAGACCCAGTACTTC
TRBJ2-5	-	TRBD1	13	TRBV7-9	CASSLLGTEVRYF	TGTGCCAGCAGCTTATTAGGGACAGAGGTTCGGTACTTC
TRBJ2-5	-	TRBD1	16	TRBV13	CASRPYTGQVIETQYF	TGTGCCAGCAGACCGTACACGGGACAGGTCATAGAGACCCAGTACTTC
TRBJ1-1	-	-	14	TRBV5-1	CASGMRDLNTEAFF	TGCGCCAGCGGAATGCGGGACCTTAACACTGAAGCTTTCTTT
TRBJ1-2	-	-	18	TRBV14	CASSQAFSIHQGNYGYTF	TGTGCCAGCAGCCAAGCTTTCTCTATCCATCAGGGGAACTATGGCTACACCTTC
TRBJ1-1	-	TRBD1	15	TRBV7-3	CASSLFPGGRTEAFF	TGTGCCAGCAGCTTGTTTCCAGGGGGCCGTACTGAAGCTTTCTTT
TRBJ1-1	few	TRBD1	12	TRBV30	CAWSTGTGDAFF	TGTGCCTGGAGTACCGGGACAGGGGACGCTTTCTTT
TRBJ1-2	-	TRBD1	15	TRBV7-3	CASSRSGTANYGYTF	TGTGCCAGCAGCCGCTCGGGGACAGCGAACTATGGCTACACCTTC
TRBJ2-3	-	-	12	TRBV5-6	CASSWATDTQYF	TGTGCCAGCAGCTGGGCCACAGATACGCAGTATTTT
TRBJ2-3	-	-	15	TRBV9	CASSVGGGLTDTQYF	TGTGCCAGCAGCGTTGGGGGGGGCCTCACAGATACGCAGTATTTT
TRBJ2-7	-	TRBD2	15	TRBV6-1	CASSDASGPSYEQYF	TGTGCCAGCAGTGATGCTAGCGGTCCCTCCTACGAGCAGTACTTC
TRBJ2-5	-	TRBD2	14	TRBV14	CASSQDPSGATQYF	TGTGCCAGCAGCCAAGATCCAAGCGGGGCAACCCAGTACTTC
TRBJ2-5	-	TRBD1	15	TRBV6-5	CAVRRAGGMMETQYF	TGTGCCGTCCGGCGGGCAGGGGGCATGATGGAGACCCAGTACTTC
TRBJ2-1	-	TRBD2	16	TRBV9	CASSATSGGARDEQFF	TGTGCCAGCAGCGCCACTAGCGGGGGGGCCAGGGATGAGCAGTTCTTC
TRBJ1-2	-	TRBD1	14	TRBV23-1	CASSQGQGGNGYTF	TGCGCCAGCAGTCAGGGACAGGGAGGGAATGGCTACACCTTC
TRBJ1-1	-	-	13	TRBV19	CASSVRGNTEAFF	TGTGCCAGTAGTGTCCGAGGGAACACTGAAGCTTTCTTT
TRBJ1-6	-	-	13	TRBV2	CASTGGSNSPLHF	TGTGCCAGCACCGGGGGGTCCAATTCACCCCTCCACTTT
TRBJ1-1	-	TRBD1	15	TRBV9	CASSQGQGMNTEAFF	TGTGCCAGCAGCCAAGGACAGGGAATGAACACTGAAGCTTTCTTT
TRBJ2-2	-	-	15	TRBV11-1	CASSPRTDHTGELFF	TGTGCCAGCAGCCCACGGACAGATCACACCGGGGAGCTGTTTTTT
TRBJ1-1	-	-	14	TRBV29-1	CSVDSIWLAPEAFF	TGCAGCGTTGACAGTATATGGCTGGCACCTGAAGCTTTCTTT
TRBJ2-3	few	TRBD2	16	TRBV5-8	CASSLGTSTGTDTQYF	TGTGCCAGCAGCCTGGGGACTAGCACGGGCACAGATACGCAGTATTTT
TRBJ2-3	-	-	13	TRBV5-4	CASSLLRSDTQYF	TGTGCCAGCAGCTTGCTCAGGTCAGATACGCAGTATTTT
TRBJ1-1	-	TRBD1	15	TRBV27	CASSLWGQGGTEAFF	TGTGCCAGCAGTTTATGGGGACAGGGGGGGACTGAAGCTTTCTTT
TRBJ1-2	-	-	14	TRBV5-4	CASSFYRQNYGYTF	TGTGCCAGCAGCTTTTATAGACAGAACTATGGCTACACCTTC
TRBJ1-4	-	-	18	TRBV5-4	CASSENWSPKTTNEKLFF	TGTGCCAGCAGCGAGAACTGGTCCCCCAAGACAACTAATGAAAAACTGTTTTTT
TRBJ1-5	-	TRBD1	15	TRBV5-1	CASSLTGVSNQPQHF	TGCGCCAGCAGCTTGACAGGGGTGAGCAATCAGCCCCAGCATTTT
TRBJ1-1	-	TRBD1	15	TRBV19	CASIPGQELNTEAFF	TGTGCCAGTATTCCTGGACAGGAACTAAACACTGAAGCTTTCTTT
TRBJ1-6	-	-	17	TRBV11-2	CASSFEPRTISFSPLHF	TGTGCCAGCAGCTTTGAACCACGGACAATCTCATTCTCACCCCTCCACTTT